These T cell receptor beta chains were read from a single sample in a study of CD8 T cells in Susac syndrome. TCRdb itself ran the immunoSEQ multiplex PCR reads through MiXCR, one entry per CDR3 protein. There are some 260,000 distinct CDR3 sequences in the sample; about 85% occur only once, and around 0.12% lies in the top ten. The sample consisted of CD8+ T cells from PBMCs. The receptor source for this set is a human donor with multiple sclerosis. CDR3s include the opening cysteine and the closing phenylalanine or tryptophan. Each record gives: CDR3 DNA, CDR3 protein, D gene, CDR3 length, V gene, clone size, J gene. D genes are given only for firm matches. For some rows the clone size is stated as once, few or many, or as a class when expanded; others skip it.

TGTGCCAGTAGTACCCTCCCAGTTAATGAGCAGTTCTTC	CASSTLPVNEQFF	.	13	TRBV19	.	TRBJ2-1
TGCAGTGCGGGACTAGCGGATGCGAACACCGGGGAGCTGTTTTTT	CSAGLADANTGELFF	TRBD2	15	TRBV20-1	.	TRBJ2-2
TGCAGTGCCCTCGGAGGGGGCTGGCAGCCCCAGCATTTT	CSALGGGWQPQHF	TRBD1	13	TRBV20-1	.	TRBJ1-5
TGCAGCGTTGAATATCCCCGGGGACTAGCGGGAGAGACGCAGTATTTT	CSVEYPRGLAGETQYF	TRBD2	16	TRBV29-1	.	TRBJ2-3
TGTGCCAGCAGCTTAAGGGGTCGGCAGGGGGTGTCTGGAAACACCATATATTTT	CASSLRGRQGVSGNTIYF	TRBD1	18	TRBV11-2	.	TRBJ1-3
TGTGCCAGCAGTTATCCAGGGTCCGGAAACACCATATATTTT	CASSYPGSGNTIYF	.	14	TRBV12-3/TRBV12-4	.	TRBJ1-3
TGTGCCAGCAGCCAAGATCCCAGGGCCCTATACAATGAGCAGTTCTTC	CASSQDPRALYNEQFF	.	16	TRBV3-1	.	TRBJ2-1
TGTGCCACCAGCAGCTCAGCGGGTAGCGCAGATACGCAGTATTTT	CATSSSAGSADTQYF	.	15	TRBV15	.	TRBJ2-3
TGTGCCTGGGGCTTCGGGGGGGCCAGCGAGCAGTACTTC	CAWGFGGASEQYF	TRBD2	13	TRBV30	.	TRBJ2-7
TGTGCCAGCAGCCCGAAGGGTAAAACAATCCAATCAAATGAGCCCCAGCATTTT	CASSPKGKTIQSNEPQHF	.	18	TRBV7-8	once	TRBJ1-5
TGTGCCAGCTCAGCAGGGGGAAGCTATGGCTACACCTTC	CASSAGGSYGYTF	TRBD1	13	TRBV18	.	TRBJ1-2
TGTGCCAGCAGTGAAGGTAGCGGGAATGAGCAGTTCTTC	CASSEGSGNEQFF	TRBD2	13	TRBV2	.	TRBJ2-1
TGTGCCAGCAGCCAAGCTCCCTCTATAGAGGGTAGTTCACCCCTCCACTTT	CASSQAPSIEGSSPLHF	.	17	TRBV4-2	.	TRBJ1-6
TGTGCCTGGAGTTTTCTTTCGGGTAGTGAGCAGTTCTTC	CAWSFLSGSEQFF	.	13	TRBV30	once	TRBJ2-1
TGTGCCAGCAGTCTTACAGGGGGAGAGACCCAGTACTTC	CASSLTGGETQYF	TRBD1	13	TRBV12-3/TRBV12-4	.	TRBJ2-5
TGCAGTGCGGAAGCGGGAGTGGTATCATCGCAGTACTTC	CSAEAGVVSSQYF	TRBD2	13	TRBV20-1	.	TRBJ2-7
TGTGCCAGCAGCGGGGCGGGACAGGGGTTTGAGAAGTTCCTTTACGAGCAGTACTTC	CASSGAGQGFEKFLYEQYF	TRBD1	19	TRBV7-9	once	TRBJ2-7
TGTGCCACCAGCAGCGGCCCGAATGAGCAGTTCTTC	CATSSGPNEQFF	.	12	TRBV15	.	TRBJ2-1
TGTGCCAGCAGCTTAGGCCCTAATAGCGGGAGTATCTACGAGCAGTACTTC	CASSLGPNSGSIYEQYF	TRBD2	17	TRBV11-2	.	TRBJ2-7
TGTGCCAGCAGCGCGTCCGGGACAGGGTCCTACGAGCAGTACTTC	CASSASGTGSYEQYF	TRBD1	15	TRBV13	.	TRBJ2-7
TGTGCCAGCAGTTATCGCCTCGGGGATAACACCGGGGAGCTGTTTTTT	CASSYRLGDNTGELFF	.	16	TRBV6-5	.	TRBJ2-2
TGTGCCAGCAGCTTACCGCTAGCCGGGGAGTTCTTC	CASSLPLAGEFF	.	12	TRBV11-2	.	TRBJ2-1
TGTGCCAGCAGCTCGACTAGCCTCAATGAGCAGTTCTTC	CASSSTSLNEQFF	TRBD2	13	TRBV5-4	.	TRBJ2-1
TGTGCCAGCAGTCGGGGGGGGATAGCCTACAATGAGCAGTTCTTC	CASSRGGIAYNEQFF	TRBD2	15	TRBV19	.	TRBJ2-1
TGTGCCAGCAGTGAACTAGCGGGAGCCTCCGAGCAGTACTTC	CASSELAGASEQYF	TRBD2	14	TRBV25-1	.	TRBJ2-7
TGTGCCAGCAGTTTACGACAGGGGAACGCTGAAGCTTTCTTT	CASSLRQGNAEAFF	TRBD1	14	TRBV6-5	.	TRBJ1-1
TGTGCCAGCTCACCAGGAGCCTTGGGACCCCACACCGGGGAGCTGTTTTTT	CASSPGALGPHTGELFF	.	17	TRBV18	.	TRBJ2-2
TGTGCCAGCAGCTTATCGGAGGGCCTTGGGTACAATGAGCAGTTCTTC	CASSLSEGLGYNEQFF	.	16	TRBV11-2	.	TRBJ2-1
TGTGCCAGCACCTCACCCACCGCTTTGCGGGACTCCTACAATGAGCAGTTCTTC	CASTSPTALRDSYNEQFF	.	18	TRBV7-9	.	TRBJ2-1
TGTGCCAGCAGTTTGCTACTACCCGGGACAGGAGGTTGGACAGATACGCAGTATTTT	CASSLLLPGTGGWTDTQYF	TRBD1	19	TRBV27	.	TRBJ2-3
TGTGCCAGCAGCCAAGAACCCTCATGGACGGACACTGAAGCTTTCTTT	CASSQEPSWTDTEAFF	.	16	TRBV4-2	.	TRBJ1-1
TGTGCCAGCAGCTTCCGGACTAGGATCAGCGAGCAGTACTTC	CASSFRTRISEQYF	TRBD2	14	TRBV5-6	.	TRBJ2-7
TGTGCCAGCAGTTTATCGGGACAGGGTCTCTACGAGCAGTACTTC	CASSLSGQGLYEQYF	TRBD1	15	TRBV27	.	TRBJ2-7
TGTGCCATCAGCGAGACAAGAACCACTGAAGCTTTCTTT	CAISETRTTEAFF	.	13	TRBV10-3	.	TRBJ1-1
TGCGCCAGCAGCCTACAGGGTGGATCTAACTATGGCTACACCTTC	CASSLQGGSNYGYTF	.	15	TRBV4-1	.	TRBJ1-2
TGTGCCAGCAGCAAAGAGTCAAGGACAGGGTATGTTCAGCCCCAGCATTTT	CASSKESRTGYVQPQHF	.	17	TRBV21-1	.	TRBJ1-5